This is a list of T cell receptor beta chains from one sample in a study of blood T cell repertoires in COVID-19. The table came from immunoSEQ multiplex PCR; TCRdb's copy has only in-frame clones and leaves some out. There are around 380,000 clones in the sample; roughly four fifths occur only once, and around 1.1% lies in the top ten. Sequenced sample: peripheral blood. These receptors were taken from a human donor with acute or convalescent COVID-19. The donor label of this sample is uncertain. Each CDR3 is given with its conserved first and last residue. The D gene is left open where the match is weak. The size field is filled for only some rows; it gives once, few, many or a size class.

clone_size	v_call	j_call	d_call	cdr3_aa	cdr3_nt
.	TRBV5-1	TRBJ2-5	TRBD2	CASSLGAGVQETQYF	TGCGCCAGCAGCTTGGGTGCGGGGGTACAAGAGACCCAGTACTTC
.	TRBV2	TRBJ1-4	TRBD1	CASSRQGGEKLFF	TGTGCCAGCAGTCGTCAGGGGGGTGAAAAACTGTTTTTT
.	TRBV29-1	TRBJ1-4	.	CSVEDRGANEKLFF	TGCAGCGTTGAAGATCGGGGGGCTAATGAAAAACTGTTTTTT
.	TRBV6-5	TRBJ2-2	TRBD2	CASRRGRTNTGELFF	TGTGCCAGCAGGCGCGGGAGGACGAACACCGGGGAGCTGTTTTTT
.	TRBV5-1	TRBJ1-2	TRBD1	CASSRDSNYGYTF	TGCGCCAGCAGCCGGGACAGTAACTATGGCTACACCTTC
.	TRBV29-1	TRBJ1-4	.	CSVGSEEKLFF	TGCAGCGTTGGAAGTGAGGAAAAACTGTTTTTT
.	TRBV28	TRBJ1-5	TRBD1	CASIPQGSNQPQHF	TGTGCCAGCATCCCACAGGGGAGCAATCAGCCCCAGCATTTT
.	TRBV18	TRBJ1-6	.	CASSLGGSSSYNSPLHF	TGTGCCAGCTCACTAGGAGGCTCGAGCTCCTATAATTCACCCCTCCACTTT
few	TRBV6-2/TRBV6-3	TRBJ2-3	TRBD2	CASSPAGGHTDTQYF	TGTGCCAGCAGTCCCGCGGGGGGCCACACAGATACGCAGTATTTT
.	TRBV6-5	TRBJ1-1	.	CASRYGKNTEAFF	TGTGCCAGCAGGTATGGCAAGAACACTGAAGCTTTCTTT
.	TRBV28	TRBJ2-5	.	CASSLFVGAGTQYF	TGTGCCAGCAGTTTATTTGTGGGAGCCGGGACCCAGTACTTC
.	TRBV19	TRBJ1-2	TRBD1	CASSVQGARGYTF	TGTGCCAGTAGTGTCCAGGGGGCGCGTGGCTACACCTTC
few	TRBV5-4	TRBJ2-1	TRBD1	CASSLAYSSGQPYNEQFF	TGTGCCAGCAGCTTGGCCTATTCATCGGGACAGCCTTACAATGAGCAGTTCTTC
.	TRBV5-1	TRBJ1-2	TRBD1	CASSLGDSSYGYTF	TGCGCCAGCAGCTTGGGGGACAGCAGCTATGGCTACACCTTC
many	TRBV11-3	TRBJ1-4	TRBD1	CASREVQGAYKKLFF	TGTGCCAGCAGAGAAGTACAGGGGGCGTATAAAAAACTGTTTTTT
.	TRBV7-6	TRBJ1-1	TRBD1	CASSPQGGHDKAFF	TGTGCCAGCAGCCCACAGGGGGGACACGACAAAGCTTTCTTT
.	TRBV2	TRBJ2-1	.	CASSEVLYNEQFF	TGTGCCAGCAGTGAAGTACTTTACAATGAGCAGTTCTTC
.	TRBV5-1	TRBJ2-1	TRBD2	CASSYIAGSSYNEQFF	TGCGCCAGCAGCTACATAGCGGGGAGCTCCTACAATGAGCAGTTCTTC
.	TRBV7-2	TRBJ1-2	.	CASSLTGSSSRGDTF	TGTGCCAGCAGCCTGACAGGTTCATCAAGTCGTGGGGACACCTTC
few	TRBV19	TRBJ1-3	TRBD1	CASGTGGFAGNTIYF	TGTGCCAGTGGGACAGGGGGGTTCGCTGGAAACACCATATATTTT
few	TRBV20-1	TRBJ1-2	.	CSARQGTLGTF	TGCAGTGCTAGACAAGGGACATTGGGGACCTTC
.	TRBV4-1	TRBJ1-2	.	CASSQASRGIGDGYTF	TGCGCCAGCAGCCAAGCCTCTCGGGGGATCGGCGATGGCTACACCTTC
.	TRBV30	TRBJ2-7	TRBD1	CASGTGTYEQYF	TGTGCCAGTGGGACAGGGACCTACGAGCAGTACTTC
.	TRBV10-1	TRBJ1-1	.	CASRSQMNTEAFF	TGCGCCTCGCGGTCGCAGATGAACACTGAAGCTTTCTTT
.	TRBV1	TRBJ1-1	.	CTSSQDTGLNTEAFF	TGCACCAGCAGCCAAGACACAGGCCTGAACACTGAAGCTTTCTTT
.	TRBV3-1/TRBV3-2	TRBJ1-4	TRBD1	CASSQKGGRGNEKLFF	TGTGCCAGCAGCCAAAAAGGGGGCAGGGGAAATGAAAAACTGTTTTTT
.	TRBV4-1	TRBJ1-2	.	CASSFSSSVAGGYTF	TGCGCCAGCAGCTTTTCTTCGTCGGTAGCGGGAGGCTACACCTTC
.	TRBV29-1	TRBJ2-7	.	CSVLTDYEQYF	TGCAGCGTTCTGACAGACTACGAGCAGTACTTC
once	TRBV7-8	TRBJ2-7	.	CASSLWRDSSYEQYF	TGTGCCAGCAGCTTGTGGCGAGACAGCTCCTACGAGCAGTACTTC
.	TRBV5-1	TRBJ2-1	.	CASSLESSILNNEQFF	TGCGCCAGCAGCTTGGAGAGTTCCATTCTGAACAATGAGCAGTTCTTC
.	TRBV5-1	TRBJ2-2	TRBD2	CASSQTSGGLTGELFF	TGCGCCAGCAGCCAGACTAGCGGGGGGCTCACCGGGGAGCTGTTTTTT
.	TRBV19	TRBJ1-1	.	CASSVIGLGAFF	TGTGCCAGTAGTGTTATCGGTCTCGGTGCTTTCTTT
once	TRBV7-9	TRBJ1-3	.	CASSVGRETGNTIYF	TGTGCCAGCAGCGTGGGAAGGGAGACCGGAAACACCATATATTTT
once	TRBV7-6	TRBJ2-7	.	CASSLGGSGAGEQYF	TGTGCCAGCAGCTTAGGGGGGTCGGGAGCAGGCGAGCAGTACTTC
.	TRBV6-1	TRBJ1-5	.	CASSESSSRSYQPQHF	TGTGCCAGCAGTGAAAGCAGCAGCCGGAGCTATCAGCCCCAGCATTTT
.	TRBV3-1/TRBV3-2	TRBJ1-1	.	CASSQQTGNTEAFF	TGTGCCAGCAGCCAACAGACAGGGAACACTGAAGCTTTCTTT
.	TRBV29-1	TRBJ2-7	TRBD2	CSVGGLAGVRTYEQYF	TGCAGCGTGGGGGGACTAGCGGGAGTAAGGACCTACGAGCAGTACTTC
few	TRBV28	TRBJ1-2	TRBD1	CASSLTPGQGNYGYTF	TGTGCCAGCAGTTTAACTCCGGGACAGGGAAACTATGGCTACACCTTC
.	TRBV23-1	TRBJ1-1	.	CASSQRVRPEAFF	TGCGCCAGCAGTCAACGGGTTAGGCCTGAAGCTTTCTTT
.	TRBV10-1	TRBJ2-7	.	CASSETRPSYEQYF	TGCGCCAGCAGTGAGACTCGTCCCTCCTACGAGCAGTACTTC
few	TRBV13	TRBJ2-1	TRBD1	CASSLDRSWNEQFF	TGTGCCAGCAGCTTGGACAGGTCTTGGAATGAGCAGTTCTTC
.	TRBV5-1	TRBJ2-1	.	CASSLRGGGTVHNEQFF	TGCGCCAGCAGCTTGAGAGGAGGCGGGACCGTTCACAATGAGCAGTTCTTC
once	TRBV6-5	TRBJ1-5	TRBD1	CASSYSSQGAAQPQHF	TGTGCCAGCAGTTACTCGAGCCAGGGGGCGGCCCAGCCCCAGCATTTT
.	TRBV28	TRBJ1-1	.	CASSLARRTEAFF	TGTGCCAGCAGTTTAGCAAGGAGGACTGAAGCTTTCTTT
.	TRBV6-5	TRBJ1-1	.	CASSYGRGQNTEAFF	TGTGCCAGCAGTTACGGTCGTGGGCAGAACACTGAAGCTTTCTTT
.	TRBV2	TRBJ1-5	TRBD1	CASSGQGMYSNQPQHF	TGTGCCAGCAGTGGACAGGGTATGTATAGCAATCAGCCCCAGCATTTT
.	TRBV4-2	TRBJ2-1	.	CASSQAPDLAVKQFF	TGTGCCAGCAGCCAAGCCCCCGATCTAGCAGTTAAGCAGTTCTTC
.	TRBV6-5	TRBJ2-3	.	CASSPLGSGTDTQYF	TGTGCCAGCAGCCCACTAGGTTCCGGCACAGATACGCAGTATTTT
.	TRBV6-2/TRBV6-3	TRBJ1-1	.	CASSYSLSGNTEAFF	TGTGCCAGCAGTTACTCCCTTTCAGGGAACACTGAAGCTTTCTTT
.	TRBV10-3	TRBJ2-1	TRBD2	CAIRGLAGGGDEQFF	TGTGCCATCAGGGGACTAGCGGGAGGAGGGGATGAGCAGTTCTTC
.	TRBV19	TRBJ1-1	TRBD1	CASSARAGGRTEAFF	TGTGCCAGTAGTGCGCGAGCAGGGGGCCGGACTGAAGCTTTCTTT
.	TRBV2	TRBJ1-2	.	CASVGGGAGANYGYTF	TGTGCCAGCGTCGGGGGAGGGGCAGGCGCCAACTATGGCTACACCTTC
.	TRBV5-1	TRBJ1-1	.	CASSLGHPESEAFF	TGCGCCAGCAGCTTGGGACACCCCGAGTCTGAAGCTTTCTTT
.	TRBV3-1/TRBV3-2	TRBJ1-1	.	CASHRGTEAFF	TGTGCCAGTCATAGGGGCACTGAAGCTTTCTTT
.	TRBV24-1	TRBJ2-1	TRBD2	CATSDRTSGMLRSEQFF	TGTGCCACCAGTGATCGGACTAGCGGGATGTTGCGGAGTGAGCAGTTCTTC
.	TRBV6-5	TRBJ2-3	TRBD2	CASSYSGGALDTQYF	TGTGCCAGCAGTTACAGCGGGGGGGCCCTCGATACGCAGTATTTT
.	TRBV3-1/TRBV3-2	TRBJ2-5	TRBD2	CASTWDYSRREETQYF	TGTGCCAGCACCTGGGACTATAGTAGGAGAGAGGAGACCCAGTACTTC
.	TRBV5-8	TRBJ1-4	TRBD1	CASSFLQGQGNEKLFF	TGTGCCAGCAGCTTTCTACAGGGACAGGGGAATGAAAAACTGTTTTTT
once	TRBV2	TRBJ1-6	.	CASSVSGGNSPLHF	TGTGCCAGCAGTGTCAGTGGTGGTAATTCACCCCTCCACTTT